Each of the 27 T cell receptor beta chains below was sequenced from the same sample in a study of T cells after yellow fever vaccination. TCRdb used MiXCR to reprocess the 5' RACE reads, holding one entry per CDR3 protein. The sample contains under 300,000 distinct CDR3 sequences, about 7.1% of which appear only once. The source material was CD4+ T cells sorted from PBMCs, sampled 15 days after the yellow fever booster vaccination. The receptor set was obtained from a man aged 30 to 45 who received the YFV17D yellow fever vaccine.

The table lists this clonotype with many counts. V and J are TRBV29-1 and TRBJ2-5; D is unclear. In germline, CDR1 is SQVTM, CDR2 ANQGSEA. The CDR3 runs 12 residues. Trimming took off 3 bases at V and 4 bases at J, with 9 bases between the two ends. CDR3: CSVDTSGETQYF. The DNA of the CDR3 is TGCAGCGTTGATACAAGTGGAGAGACCCAGTACTTC.

The sample holds a few counts of this clonotype. The rearrangement links TRBV12-3 or TRBV12-4 to TRBJ1-1, with D hard to call. This CDR3 spans 14 amino acids. The ends were cut back, 3 bases at V and 6 bases at J, with 14 bases in the middle. CDR3 protein: CASSFGLRIPEAFF. CDR3 DNA sequence: TGTGCCAGCAGTTTCGGGCTTCGGATCCCTGAAGCTTTCTTT.

Only a few counts were recorded for this clonotype. The V and J genes are TRBV3-1 and TRBJ2-7, with 8 bases that match TRBD2. The germline V gene has CDR1 LGHDT and CDR2 YNNKEL (reference sequence). The CDR3 is 16 amino acids. The V segment lost 4 bases and the J segment 4 bases; nucleotides outside the gene matches: 12. The CDR3 protein is CASSPNAGTRNYEQYF. The CDR3 nucleotides are TGTGCCAGCAGCCCGAATGCCGGGACTAGGAATTACGAGCAGTACTTC.

This clonotype was seen at least ten times. The chain is built from TRBV6-5 and TRBJ2-3; a possible D gene is TRBD2 (5 bases). This CDR3 is 15 amino acids long. CDR1 is MNHEY, CDR2 SVGAGI, per germline. V shed 0 bases and J shed 2 bases, with 9 bases lying between them. CDR3 nucleotides: TGTGCCAGCAGTTACTCGTTAGCGACCACAGATACGCAGTATTTT. Residues: CASSYSLATTDTQYF.

This clonotype occurred once. It may be a read error: a sequence one base away is much more abundant. V is TRBV12-3 or TRBV12-4 and J is TRBJ2-1, with TRBD2 identical over 12 bases. CDR3 length: 14 amino acids. V was pared by 8 bases and J by 6 bases, with 5 bases of the junction left unmatched. This CDR3 reads CASGWTSGANEQFF. The CDR3 DNA reads as TGTGCCAGCGGTTGGACTAGCGGGGCCAATGAGCAGTTCTTC.

J is TRBJ2-4 and V is TRBV5-6; D call uncertain. CDR1 is SGHDT, CDR2 YYEEEE, per germline. Trimming cost V 2 bases and J 7 bases, with 4 bases left between them. This CDR3 is 11 amino acids long. The CDR3 loop reads CASSFENIQYF. CDR3 DNA: TGTGCCAGCAGCTTCGAGAACATTCAGTACTTC.

This clonotype was counted ten times or more. This chain uses TRBV7-2 with TRBJ2-7; 10 bases match TRBD2. V was pared by 0 bases and J by 5 bases, with 10 bases of the junction left unmatched. CDR1 and CDR2 from the germline V gene are SGHTA and FQGNSA. The CDR3 consists of 17 residues. The CDR3 DNA reads TGTGCCAGCAGCTTAGCAGCGGGAGGGCCTAAATCTCACGAGCAGTACTTC. It is translated as CASSLAAGGPKSHEQYF.

Many counts were recorded for this clonotype. The chain links TRBV6-6 to TRBJ2-1, with a possible D match to TRBD1 (5 bases). The CDR3 is 13 residues long. Germline V gene sequence: CDR1 MNHNY, CDR2 SVGAGI (reference sequence). The V and J ends lost 4 bases and 8 bases respectively, with 12 bases between them. CDR3 region: CASSLGRVDEQFF. CDR3 nucleotide sequence: TGTGCCAGCAGTTTGGGCAGGGTAGATGAGCAGTTCTTC.

V gene TRBV5-1 combines with J gene TRBJ2-3; D unclear. The CDR3 loop spans 12 amino acids. V lost 6 bases and J 0 bases, leaving 5 bases between the germline ends. Germline V gene data show CDR1 as SGHRS and CDR2 as YFSETQ. The CDR3, as DNA: TGCGCCAGCATCTCTAGCACAGATACGCAGTATTTT. It codes for CASISSTDTQYF.

The chain is built from TRBV12-3 or TRBV12-4 and TRBJ2-2; D uncertain. The V end was cut by 3 bases, the J end by 5 bases, with 7 bases between. CDR3 length: 13 residues. The CDR3 DNA follows: TGTGCCAGCAGTTTTAGCTTTACCGGGGAGCTGTTTTTT. Its translation: CASSFSFTGELFF.

This clonotype has ten or more counts. The chain is built from TRBV5-5 and TRBJ2-7; D may be TRBD2 (6 bases). Trimming left V 2 bases short and J 5 bases short, with 11 bases between. Germline CDR1 is SGHKS and CDR2 is YYEKEE (reference sequence). The CDR3 sequence is 13 residues long. The CDR3 sequence is CASSFHGEDEQYF. CDR3 DNA sequence: TGTGCCAGCAGCTTCCACGGGGAGGACGAGCAGTACTTC.

This clonotype has just a few counts. The rearrangement uses TRBV7-2 and TRBJ2-7; TRBD1 might be the D (5 bases). The V gene's germline CDR1 is SGHTA and CDR2 FQGNSA. This CDR3 spans 12 amino acids. Between the trimmed V and J ends, which lost 9 bases and 7 bases, there was a span of 16 bases. The CDR3 reads CASSQGPGEQYF. CDR3 in DNA: TGTGCCAGTTCCCAGGGCCCTGGGGAGCAGTACTTC. Complete variable domain (other parts from reference TRBV7-2 and TRBJ2-7): GAGVSQSPSNKVTEKGKDVELRCDPISGHTALYWYRQSLGQGLEFLIYFQGNSAPDKSGLPSDRFSAERTGGSVSTLTIQRTQQEDSAVYLCASSQGPGEQYFGPGTRLTVT.

V and J are TRBV6-5 and TRBJ1-6, with 8 bases that match TRBD1. The V and J ends lost 6 bases and 5 bases, in that order; junction bases with no gene match: 9. Germline-derived CDR1 and CDR2 are MNHEY and SVGAGI. This CDR3 is built from 16 residues. CDR3 DNA: TGTGCCAGCAGCCATGGACAGGGTGTGGATAATTCACCCCTCCACTTT. Residues: CASSHGQGVDNSPLHF.

The table lists this clonotype with a few counts. The genes are TRBV21-1 and TRBJ2-7; the table's D call of TRBD2 was not tested on the DNA. TRBV21-1 constitutes a pseudogene. The CDR3 runs 16 residues. The CDR3 is CARLTSGRWADGEQYF. The CDR3 coding sequence is TGTGCCAGGTTAACTAGCGGGAGATGGGCCGACGGCGAGCAGTACTTC.

The chain links TRBV12-3 or TRBV12-4 to TRBJ1-1; D perhaps matches TRBD1 (5 bases). Deletions cut 4 bases from V and 1 base from J, with 13 bases between. The CDR3 sequence is 15 residues long. The CDR3 sequence: CASSSRSQGNTEAFF. The CDR3 region has the DNA TGTGCCAGCAGTTCCAGGTCTCAGGGGAACACTGAAGCTTTCTTT.

This clonotype was counted ten times or more. The chain employs TRBV5-1 and TRBJ2-7; 7 bases align to TRBD1. The germline gives CDR1 SGHRS, CDR2 YFSETQ. The ends lost 2 bases at V and 3 bases at J; junction bases unmatched: 14. This CDR3 is 17 amino acids long. DNA for the CDR3: TGCGCCAGCAGCTTCGCCCTTTTCAAACAGGGGATCTACGAGCAGTACTTC. Translated: CASSFALFKQGIYEQYF.

This clonotype was detected only a few times. The chain uses TRBV10-3 and TRBJ2-6; 7 positions match TRBD1. This CDR3 region has 15 residues. The J segment lost 5 bases and the V segment lost 6 bases, leaving 7 bases of the junction unmatched. Germline CDR1 is ENHRY and CDR2 is SYGVKD. CDR3 residues: CAISDDRVRANVLTF. The DNA for the CDR3 is TGTGCCATCAGCGATGACAGGGTGAGGGCCAACGTCCTGACTTTC.

This clonotype has more than one count but fewer than ten. This chain joins TRBV7-2 and TRBJ2-5, with 11 bases identical to TRBD2. The V and J ends lost 5 bases and 7 bases, in that order; junction bases with no gene match: 15. The CDR3 is 17 residues long. Germline CDR1 reads SGHTA; CDR2 reads FQGNSA. CDR3 nucleotide sequence: TGTGCCAGCAGCCCCCGACTAGCGGGACAAGGAGATTGGACCCAGTACTTC. Protein sequence: CASSPRLAGQGDWTQYF. Based on the CDR3 plus reference TRBV7-2 and TRBJ2-5, the full variable domain is GAGVSQSPSNKVTEKGKDVELRCDPISGHTALYWYRQSLGQGLEFLIYFQGNSAPDKSGLPSDRFSAERTGGSVSTLTIQRTQQEDSAVYLCASSPRLAGQGDWTQYFGPGTRLLVL.

The sample holds many counts of this clonotype. The rearrangement uses TRBV29-1 and TRBJ2-3, with 7 bases lining up with TRBD2. Germline V lookup: CDR1 SQVTM, CDR2 ANQGSEA. J was trimmed by 4 bases and V by 4 bases; bases with no gene match: 8. This CDR3 contains 14 residues. The CDR3 DNA follows: TGCAGCGTTGTTACGGTCCGGGGGGCAGATACGCAGTATTTT. Translating gives CSVVTVRGADTQYF.

This clonotype was seen a few times. The chain recombines TRBV10-3 with TRBJ2-7; D is possibly TRBD2 (6 bases). The CDR3 totals 15 residues. Germline V gene lookup returns CDR1 ENHRY and CDR2 SYGVKD. The CDR3: CAIGAGPQTSYEQYF. The CDR3 bases are TGTGCAATCGGGGCGGGACCGCAAACATCGTACGAGCAGTACTTC.

This clonotype turned up a few times. This chain connects TRBV19 to TRBJ2-1, with 8 bases identical to TRBD2. Germline V gives CDR1 LNHDA, CDR2 SQIVND (reference sequence). The CDR3 is 16 amino acids. V was pared by 4 bases and J by 0 bases, with 5 bases of the junction left unmatched. CDR3 nucleotide sequence: TGTGCCAGTAGTACTTTAGCGGGAAGCTCCTACAATGAGCAGTTCTTC. It translates to CASSTLAGSSYNEQFF.

This clonotype was observed a few times. The rearrangement uses TRBV7-9 and TRBJ2-3; either TRBD1 or TRBD2 may fit D (5 bases each). CDR3 length: 14 amino acids. Germline CDR1 and CDR2: SEHNR and FQNEAQ (reference sequence). V lost 5 bases, J lost 5 bases, and 14 bases lay in between. CDR3 sequence: CASSAGTQLDTQYF. CDR3 DNA sequence: TGTGCCAGCAGCGCCGGGACGCAGCTAGATACGCAGTATTTT.

This clonotype has just a few counts. The chain has TRBV19 and TRBJ2-1, with TRBD2 matching over 8 bases. Losses at the gene ends were 6 bases for V and 8 bases for J; bases not matched to a gene: 15. The germline gives CDR1 LNHDA, CDR2 SQIVND (reference sequence). CDR3 size: 16 residues. DNA of the CDR3: TGTGCCAGTAGAATCGACTTGGCTAGCGGGCCCCATGAGCAGTTCTTC. As protein: CASRIDLASGPHEQFF.

The chain employs TRBV20-1 and TRBJ2-4; D call uncertain. This CDR3 spans 15 amino acids. Germline V lookup: CDR1 DFQATT, CDR2 SNEGSKA (reference sequence). V lost 0 bases, J lost 0 bases, and 9 bases lay in between. The CDR3 coding sequence is TGCAGTGCTAGAGATCACAGCCTAGCCAAAAACATTCAGTACTTC. Translating it yields CSARDHSLAKNIQYF.

This chain connects TRBV5-1 to TRBJ2-6; no reliable D call. Germline loops: CDR1 SGHRS, CDR2 YFSETQ. V dropped 0 bases and J dropped 0 bases, with 7 bases sitting between them. This CDR3 spans 16 amino acids. CDR3 coding DNA: TGCGCCAGCAGCTTGGCCCAGAGCTCTGGGGCCAACGTCCTGACTTTC. This codes for CASSLAQSSGANVLTF.

In its sample, this clonotype was seen many times. The gene calls are TRBV7-9 and TRBJ1-2; TRBD1 matches 10 bases. Germline lookup yields CDR1 SEHNR and CDR2 FQNEAQ (reference sequence). The CDR3 loop spans 13 amino acids. Germline trimming cut 5 bases from V and 8 bases from J; bases unmatched to any gene: 5. The chain's CDR3 is CASSVGTGDGYTF. The CDR3 DNA sequence: TGTGCCAGCAGCGTCGGGACAGGGGACGGCTACACCTTC.

This clonotype occurred a few times. This chain joins TRBV7-8 and TRBJ2-3; tentative D call: TRBD2 (5 bases). CDR3 size: 14 residues. Germline V lookup: CDR1 SGHVS, CDR2 FQNEAQ. V gave up 6 bases and J gave up 4 bases, with 14 bases separating them. The CDR3 loop is CASREGPHADTQYF. CDR3 nucleotide sequence: TGTGCCAGCAGAGAGGGCCCGCACGCAGATACGCAGTATTTT.